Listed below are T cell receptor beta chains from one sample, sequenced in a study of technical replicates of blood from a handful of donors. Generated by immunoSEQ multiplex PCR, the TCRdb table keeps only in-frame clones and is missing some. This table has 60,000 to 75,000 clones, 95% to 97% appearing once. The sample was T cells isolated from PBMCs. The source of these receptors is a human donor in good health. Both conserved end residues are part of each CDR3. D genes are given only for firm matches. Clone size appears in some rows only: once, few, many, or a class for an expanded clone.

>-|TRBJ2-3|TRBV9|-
TGTGCCAGCAGCGCCAACCTCCGTGAGGCGAGCACAGATACGCAGTATTTT
CASSANLREASTDTQYF
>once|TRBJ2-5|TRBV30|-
TGTGCCTGGAGTAGAAAGACAGTGGAAGAGACCCAGTACTTC
CAWSRKTVEETQYF
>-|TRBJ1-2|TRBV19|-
TGTGCCAGTAGGAGTGACAGTCACTATGGCTACACCTTC
CASRSDSHYGYTF
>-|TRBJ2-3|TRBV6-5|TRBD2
TGTGCCAGCGGTTTGGCGGGAGCCACAGATACGCAGTATTTT
CASGLAGATDTQYF
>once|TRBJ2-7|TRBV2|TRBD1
TGTGCCAGCGCCGGGACAGGGAAGAACGAGCAGTACTTC
CASAGTGKNEQYF
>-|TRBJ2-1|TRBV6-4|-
TGTGCCAGCACTAACAGGTTAAGTGAGCAGTTCTTC
CASTNRLSEQFF
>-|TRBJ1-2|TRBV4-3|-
TGCGCCAGCAGCCAAGAAAGGGAGTGGGACTATGGCTACACCTTC
CASSQEREWDYGYTF
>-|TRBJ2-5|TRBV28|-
TGTGCCAGCAGTTTAGCCCAGGGAATACGGGAGACCCAGTACTTC
CASSLAQGIRETQYF
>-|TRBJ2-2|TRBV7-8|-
TGTGCCAGCAGCTTAGATTACAGGGACACCACCGGGGAGCTGTTTTTT
CASSLDYRDTTGELFF
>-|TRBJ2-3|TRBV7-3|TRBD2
TGTGCCAGCAGCCCAGTAGCGGGAGGGAGCACAGATACGCAGTATTTT
CASSPVAGGSTDTQYF
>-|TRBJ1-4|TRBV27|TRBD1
TGTGCCAGCAGTCTTGACAGGGTAGGGTGGAAACTGTTTTTT
CASSLDRVGWKLFF
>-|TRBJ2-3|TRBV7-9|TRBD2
TGTGCCAGCAGCCAACTAGCGGGAGGGGACACAGATACGCAGTATTTT
CASSQLAGGDTDTQYF
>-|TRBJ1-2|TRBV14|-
TGTGCCAGCAGCCTCGGGTTATACTTCAACTATGGCTACACCTTC
CASSLGLYFNYGYTF
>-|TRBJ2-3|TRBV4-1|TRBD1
TGCGCCAGCAGACCCCAGGGACAGGCCCCCACAGATACGCAGTATTTT
CASRPQGQAPTDTQYF
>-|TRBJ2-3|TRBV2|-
TGTGCCAGCAGATCGACGGGGTTAAGCACAGATACGCAGTATTTT
CASRSTGLSTDTQYF
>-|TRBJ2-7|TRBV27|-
TGTGCCAGCAGTTATAGCCCTGCCTACGAGCAGTACTTC
CASSYSPAYEQYF
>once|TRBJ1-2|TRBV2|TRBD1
TGTGCCAGCAGTGCGGACAGGGCTCTAGGTGGTGGCTACACCTTC
CASSADRALGGGYTF
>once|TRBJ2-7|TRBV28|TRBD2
TGTGCCAGCACCGCCGCGGGGGGTGCCTACGAGCAGTACTTC
CASTAAGGAYEQYF
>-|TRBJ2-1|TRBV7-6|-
TGTGCCAGCAGCTTACAGGGGAATGAGCAGTTCTTC
CASSLQGNEQFF
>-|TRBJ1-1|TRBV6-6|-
TGTGCCAGCAGCCGTTACAGGGCGAACACTGAAGCTTTCTTT
CASSRYRANTEAFF
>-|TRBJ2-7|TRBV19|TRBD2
TGTGCCAGTAGTCCCGGGACTAGCGGGAGAAAGTACTTC
CASSPGTSGRKYF
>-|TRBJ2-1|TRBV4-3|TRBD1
TGCGCCAGCAGCCGAGGCAGGGACAGCGAGCAGTTCTTC
CASSRGRDSEQFF
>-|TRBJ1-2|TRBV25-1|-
TGTGCCAGCAAAGGAGAGAGCGAGACAGGCCCTACTAACTATGGCTACACCTTC
CASKGESETGPTNYGYTF
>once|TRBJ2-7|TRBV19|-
TGTGCCAGTAGTGCGGGGTGGCGAAATACCTACGAGCAGTACTTC
CASSAGWRNTYEQYF